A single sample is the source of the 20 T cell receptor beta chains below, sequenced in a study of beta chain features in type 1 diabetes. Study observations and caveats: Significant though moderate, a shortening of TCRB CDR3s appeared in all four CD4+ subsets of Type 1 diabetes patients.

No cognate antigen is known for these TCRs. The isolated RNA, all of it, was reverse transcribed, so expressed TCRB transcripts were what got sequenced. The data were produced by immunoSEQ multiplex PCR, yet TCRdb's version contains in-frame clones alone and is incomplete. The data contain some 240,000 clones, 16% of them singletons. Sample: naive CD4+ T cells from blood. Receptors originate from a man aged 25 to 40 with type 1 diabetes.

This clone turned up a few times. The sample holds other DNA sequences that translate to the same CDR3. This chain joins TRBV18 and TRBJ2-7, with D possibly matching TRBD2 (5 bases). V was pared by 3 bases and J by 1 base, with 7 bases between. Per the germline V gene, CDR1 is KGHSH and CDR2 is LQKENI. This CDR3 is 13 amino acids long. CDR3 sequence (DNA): TGTGCCAGCTCACCTCCGGGGTCCTACGAGCAGTACTTC. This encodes CASSPPGSYEQYF.

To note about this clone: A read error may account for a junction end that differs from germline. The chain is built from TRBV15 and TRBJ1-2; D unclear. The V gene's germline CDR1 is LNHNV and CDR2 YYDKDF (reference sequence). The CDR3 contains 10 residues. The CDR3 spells CATSRVRGYF. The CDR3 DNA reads TGTGCCACCAGCAGAGTTCGGGGTTACTTC. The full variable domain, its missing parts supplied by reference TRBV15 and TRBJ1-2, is DAMVIQNPRYQVTQFGKPVTLSCSQTLNHNVMYWYQQKSSQAPKLLFHYYDKDFNNEADTPDNFQSRRPNTSFCFLDIRSPGLGDTAMYLCATSRVRGYFGSGTRLTVV.

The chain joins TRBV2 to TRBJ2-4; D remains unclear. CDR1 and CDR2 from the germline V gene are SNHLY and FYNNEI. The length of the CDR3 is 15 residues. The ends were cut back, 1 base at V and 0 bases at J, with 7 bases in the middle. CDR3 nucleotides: TGTGCCAGCAGTGAAGAAGTCCTAGCCAAAAACATTCAGTACTTC. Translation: CASSEEVLAKNIQYF.

The DNA of the CDR3 is TGCGCCAGCAGGGGGCTCGGGACTAGCGGCCGAAGGCAAGAGACCCAGTACTTC. Its translation is CASRGLGTSGRRQETQYF. V is TRBV5-1 and J is TRBJ2-5; the match to TRBD2 covers 11 bases. The CDR3 extends over 18 amino acids. The V and J ends lost 5 bases and 2 bases, in that order; junction bases with no gene match: 14. CDR1 is SGHRS, CDR2 YFSETQ, per germline.

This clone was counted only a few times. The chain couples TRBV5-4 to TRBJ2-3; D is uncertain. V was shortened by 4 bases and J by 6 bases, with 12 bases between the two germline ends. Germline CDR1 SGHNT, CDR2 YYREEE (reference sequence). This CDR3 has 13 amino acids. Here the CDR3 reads CASSTPNQDTQYF. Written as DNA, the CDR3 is TGTGCCAGCAGCACGCCCAATCAGGATACGCAGTATTTT.

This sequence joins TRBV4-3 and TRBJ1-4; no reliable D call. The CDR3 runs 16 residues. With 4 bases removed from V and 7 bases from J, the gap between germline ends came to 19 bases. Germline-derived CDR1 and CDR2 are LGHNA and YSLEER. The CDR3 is CASSRNSRVWGEKLFF. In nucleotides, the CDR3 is TGCGCCAGCAGCCGGAACTCGAGGGTGTGGGGTGAAAAACTGTTTTTT.

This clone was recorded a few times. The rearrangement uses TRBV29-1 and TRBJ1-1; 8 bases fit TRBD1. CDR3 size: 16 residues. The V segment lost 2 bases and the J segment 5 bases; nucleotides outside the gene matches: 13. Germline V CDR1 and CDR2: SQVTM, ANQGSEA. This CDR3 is CSVEIVQGAVGTEAFF. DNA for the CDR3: TGCAGCGTTGAAATCGTTCAGGGGGCCGTGGGAACTGAAGCTTTCTTT.

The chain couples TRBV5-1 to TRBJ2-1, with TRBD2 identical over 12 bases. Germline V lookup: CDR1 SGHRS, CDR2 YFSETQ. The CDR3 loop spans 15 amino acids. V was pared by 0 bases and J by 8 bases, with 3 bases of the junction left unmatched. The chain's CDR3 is CASSLGLAGADEQFF. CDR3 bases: TGCGCCAGCAGCTTGGGACTAGCGGGAGCCGATGAGCAGTTCTTC.

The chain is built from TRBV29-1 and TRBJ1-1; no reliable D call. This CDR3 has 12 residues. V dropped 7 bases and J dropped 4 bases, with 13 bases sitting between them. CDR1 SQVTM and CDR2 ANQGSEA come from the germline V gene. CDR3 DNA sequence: TGCAGCGCTCAGGACCGAGGCACTGAAGCTTTCTTT. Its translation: CSAQDRGTEAFF.

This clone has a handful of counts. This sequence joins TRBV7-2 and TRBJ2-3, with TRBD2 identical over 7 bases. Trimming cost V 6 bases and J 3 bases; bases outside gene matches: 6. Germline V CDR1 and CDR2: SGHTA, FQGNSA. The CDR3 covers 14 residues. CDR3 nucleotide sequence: TGTGCCAGCAGGTGGGGAGGGCTTACAGATACGCAGTATTTT. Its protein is CASRWGGLTDTQYF.

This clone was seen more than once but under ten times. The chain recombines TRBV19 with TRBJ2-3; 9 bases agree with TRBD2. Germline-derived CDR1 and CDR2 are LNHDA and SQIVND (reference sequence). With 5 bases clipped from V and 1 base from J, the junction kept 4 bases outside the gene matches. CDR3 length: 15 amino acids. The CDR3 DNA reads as TGTGCCAGTAGTCTGGTAGCGGGAGGCACAGATACGCAGTATTTT. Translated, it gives CASSLVAGGTDTQYF.

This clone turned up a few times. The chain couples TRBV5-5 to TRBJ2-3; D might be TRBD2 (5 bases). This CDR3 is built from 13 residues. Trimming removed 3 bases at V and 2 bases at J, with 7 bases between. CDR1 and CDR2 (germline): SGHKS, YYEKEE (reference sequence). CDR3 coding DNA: TGTGCCAGCAGCTGGGAGTACACAGATACGCAGTATTTT. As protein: CASSWEYTDTQYF. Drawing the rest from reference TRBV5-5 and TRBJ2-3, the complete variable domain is DAGVTQSPTHLIKTRGQQVTLRCSPISGHKSVSWYQQVLGQGPQFIFQYYEKEERGRGNFPDRFSARQFPNYSSELNVNALLLGDSALYLCASSWEYTDTQYFGPGTRLTVL.

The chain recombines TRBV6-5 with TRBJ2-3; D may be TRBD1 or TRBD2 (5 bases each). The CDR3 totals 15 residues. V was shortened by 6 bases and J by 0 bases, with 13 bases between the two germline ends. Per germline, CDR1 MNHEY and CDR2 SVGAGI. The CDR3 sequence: CASRPQGPSTDTQYF. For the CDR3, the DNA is TGTGCCAGCAGGCCCCAGGGACCTAGCACAGATACGCAGTATTTT.

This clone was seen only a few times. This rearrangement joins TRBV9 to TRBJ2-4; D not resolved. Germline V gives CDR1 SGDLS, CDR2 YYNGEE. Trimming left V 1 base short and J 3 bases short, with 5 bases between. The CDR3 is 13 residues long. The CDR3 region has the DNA TGTGCCAGCAGCGTAAACGACAAAAACATTCAGTACTTC. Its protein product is CASSVNDKNIQYF.

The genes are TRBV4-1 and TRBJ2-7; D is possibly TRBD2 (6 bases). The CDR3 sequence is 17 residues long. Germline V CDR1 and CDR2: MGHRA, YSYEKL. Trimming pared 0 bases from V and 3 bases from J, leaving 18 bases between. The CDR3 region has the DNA TGCGCCAGCAGCCAAGAAGGGTATACAGGAGGGGTCTACGAGCAGTACTTC. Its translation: CASSQEGYTGGVYEQYF.

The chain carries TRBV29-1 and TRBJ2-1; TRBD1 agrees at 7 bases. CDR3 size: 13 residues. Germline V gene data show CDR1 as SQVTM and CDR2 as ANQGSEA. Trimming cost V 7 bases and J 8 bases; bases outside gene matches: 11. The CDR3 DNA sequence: TGCAGCGCTCACGGGACAGATCATTATGAGCAGTTCTTC. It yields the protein CSAHGTDHYEQFF.

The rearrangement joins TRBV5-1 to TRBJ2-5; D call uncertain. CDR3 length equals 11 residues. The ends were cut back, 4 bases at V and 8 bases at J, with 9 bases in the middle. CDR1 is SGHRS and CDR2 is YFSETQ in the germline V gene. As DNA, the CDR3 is TGCGCCAGCAGCCAGCAAGGAACCCAGTACTTC. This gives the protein CASSQQGTQYF. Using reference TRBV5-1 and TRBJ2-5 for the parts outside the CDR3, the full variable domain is KAGVTQTPRYLIKTRGQQVTLSCSPISGHRSVSWYQQTPGQGLQFLFEYFSETQRNKGNFPGRFSGRQFSNSRSEMNVSTLELGDSALYLCASSQQGTQYFGPGTRLLVL.

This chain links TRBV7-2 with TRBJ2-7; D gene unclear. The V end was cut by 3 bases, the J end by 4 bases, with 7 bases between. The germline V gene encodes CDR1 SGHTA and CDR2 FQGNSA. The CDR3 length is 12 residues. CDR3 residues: CASSLTQYEQYF. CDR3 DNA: TGTGCCAGCAGCTTGACCCAGTACGAGCAGTACTTC.

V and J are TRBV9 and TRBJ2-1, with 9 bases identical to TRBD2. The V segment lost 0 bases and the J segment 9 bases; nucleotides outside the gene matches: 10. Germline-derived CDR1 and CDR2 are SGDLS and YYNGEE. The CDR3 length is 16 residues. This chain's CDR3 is CASSVATGLARAEQFF. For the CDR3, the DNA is TGTGCCAGCAGCGTAGCTACTGGACTAGCGAGGGCTGAGCAGTTCTTC.

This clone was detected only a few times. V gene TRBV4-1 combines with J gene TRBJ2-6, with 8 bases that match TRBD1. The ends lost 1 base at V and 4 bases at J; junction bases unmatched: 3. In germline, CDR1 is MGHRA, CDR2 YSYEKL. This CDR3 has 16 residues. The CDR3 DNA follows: TGCGCCAGCAGCCAAGGGACAGGGACCGGGGCCAACGTCCTGACTTTC. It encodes CASSQGTGTGANVLTF.